Sequencing of this T cell receptor beta chain was carried out in a study of a mutant IDH1 vaccine in newly diagnosed glioma. On the study more broadly: The sex distribution of treated patients was roughly 62% male and about 38% female, with a mean age of 40.4 years.

V was cut by 3 bases and J by 1 base, with 19 bases left in between. The CDR3 contains 17 residues. In germline, CDR1 is SGHRS, CDR2 YFSETQ. To note about this clone: Its specificity is not known.

The protocol was immunoSEQ multiplex PCR, while the TCRdb copy is restricted to in-frame clones and leaves out a portion. The table shows 40,000 or so clones, with about 76% occurring only once. Time point indicated: week 23, last vaccination. Doses comprised 300 ug of mutant IDH1 20-mer peptide each, plus topical imiquimod. The TCR originated in a man between 45 and 60 years old with glioma. The sample was PBMCs, taken from a glioma patient whose treatment included an IDH1 peptide vaccine. The rearrangement links TRBV5-1 to TRBJ1-2, with D possibly TRBD1 on 6 matching bases. DNA for the CDR3: TGCGCCAGCAGCTCTACAGGGAGGAACGGGCTTAACTATGGCTACACCTTC. It is translated as CASSSTGRNGLNYGYTF.